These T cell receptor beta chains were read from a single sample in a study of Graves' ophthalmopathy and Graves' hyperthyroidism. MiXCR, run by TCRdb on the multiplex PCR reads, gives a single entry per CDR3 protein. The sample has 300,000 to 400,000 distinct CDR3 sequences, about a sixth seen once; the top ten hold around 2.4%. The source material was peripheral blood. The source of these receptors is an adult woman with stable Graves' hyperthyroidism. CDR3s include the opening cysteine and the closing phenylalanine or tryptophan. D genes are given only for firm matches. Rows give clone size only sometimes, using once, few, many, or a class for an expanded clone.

CDR3: CASSLMSGELFF
DNA: TGTGCCAGCAGCTTAATGTCCGGGGAGCTGTTTTTT
J: TRBJ2-2
size: many
D: NA
V: TRBV7-3

CDR3: CASSPDLTGAGQYF
DNA: TGTGCCAGCAGTCCCGACCTTACAGGGGCGGGGCAGTACTTC
J: TRBJ2-7
size: NA
D: TRBD1
V: TRBV6-1

CDR3: CASSSHRVQETQYF
DNA: TGTGCCAGCAGCTCCCACAGGGTCCAAGAGACCCAGTACTTC
J: TRBJ2-5
size: many
D: NA
V: TRBV7-8

CDR3: CASSRHQEETQYF
DNA: TGTGCCAGCAGCCGCCACCAGGAAGAGACCCAGTACTTC
J: TRBJ2-5
size: many
D: NA
V: TRBV27

CDR3: CASSPRQGLRGDTEAFF
DNA: TGTGCCAGCTCACCTCGACAGGGTTTGAGAGGGGACACTGAAGCTTTCTTT
J: TRBJ1-1
size: NA
D: TRBD1
V: TRBV18

CDR3: CSAHLRTGGGYEQYF
DNA: TGCAGTGCCCACCTCCGGACAGGGGGCGGGTACGAGCAGTACTTC
J: TRBJ2-7
size: many
D: TRBD1
V: TRBV20-1

CDR3: CASTKAPSRPGETQYF
DNA: TGTGCCAGCACTAAGGCTCCCTCTAGGCCGGGTGAGACCCAGTACTTC
J: TRBJ2-5
size: NA
D: NA
V: TRBV2

CDR3: CATSRDPRYGRPQHF
DNA: TGTGCCACCAGCAGAGACCCCAGGTATGGGCGACCCCAGCATTTT
J: TRBJ1-5
size: NA
D: NA
V: TRBV15

CDR3: CASSLGGENEQYF
DNA: TGTGCCAGCAGCTTAGGGGGGGAAAACGAGCAGTACTTC
J: TRBJ2-7
size: NA
D: NA
V: TRBV7-2

CDR3: CASSLYREATEAFF
DNA: TGTGCCAGCAGCCTATACAGGGAAGCCACTGAAGCTTTCTTT
J: TRBJ1-1
size: NA
D: NA
V: TRBV7-3

CDR3: CASSYAGQAAYEQYF
DNA: TGTGCCAGCAGTTACGCCGGGCAGGCCGCCTACGAGCAGTACTTC
J: TRBJ2-7
size: many
D: NA
V: TRBV6-5

CDR3: CASSHGQGLEYF
DNA: TGTGCCAGCAGTCACGGACAGGGTTTGGAGTACTTC
J: TRBJ2-7
size: many
D: TRBD1
V: TRBV6-5

CDR3: CASSVIANTEAFF
DNA: TGTGCCAGCAGTGTCATAGCGAACACTGAAGCTTTCTTT
J: TRBJ1-1
size: many
D: NA
V: TRBV12-3/TRBV12-4

CDR3: CASSLRTSGRAELSEQYF
DNA: TGCGCCAGCAGCCTGCGGACTAGCGGGAGGGCCGAACTCTCCGAGCAGTACTTC
J: TRBJ2-7
size: NA
D: TRBD2
V: TRBV5-1

CDR3: CASSRGRGNVYEQYF
DNA: TGCGCCAGCAGTCGGGGTAGAGGAAATGTCTACGAGCAGTACTTC
J: TRBJ2-7
size: few
D: NA
V: TRBV4-1

CDR3: CASTPFGGGAEADSYEQYF
DNA: TGTGCCAGCACCCCTTTCGGGGGGGGCGCAGAGGCTGACTCCTACGAGCAGTACTTC
J: TRBJ2-7
size: few
D: TRBD2
V: TRBV7-3

CDR3: CASSYGTIDYGYTF
DNA: TGCGCCAGCAGCTACGGGACAATCGACTATGGCTACACCTTC
J: TRBJ1-2
size: many
D: NA
V: TRBV5-1

CDR3: CASSQSSGAPYEQYF
DNA: TGCGCCAGCAGCCAAAGCAGCGGGGCCCCGTACGAGCAGTACTTC
J: TRBJ2-7
size: many
D: TRBD2
V: TRBV4-3

CDR3: CASSVAGRTETRYTF
DNA: TGTGCCAGCAGTGTAGCAGGACGGACCGAAACCCGCTACACCTTC
J: TRBJ1-2
size: many
D: NA
V: TRBV28

CDR3: CAWGPGTNTEAFF
DNA: TGTGCCTGGGGACCCGGCACGAACACTGAAGCTTTCTTT
J: TRBJ1-1
size: many
D: NA
V: TRBV30

CDR3: CASSEPGRVYEQYF
DNA: TGTGCCAGCAGTGAACCAGGGAGAGTCTACGAGCAGTACTTC
J: TRBJ2-7
size: many
D: NA
V: TRBV25-1

CDR3: CASSYDASQNYGYTF
DNA: TGTGCCAGCAGTTACGATGCCAGCCAAAACTATGGCTACACCTTC
J: TRBJ1-2
size: many
D: NA
V: TRBV6-5

CDR3: CAWSVGQPQHF
DNA: TGTGCCTGGAGTGTGGGGCAGCCCCAGCATTTT
J: TRBJ1-5
size: many
D: NA
V: TRBV30

CDR3: CASSELAAMNTGELFF
DNA: TGTGCCAGCAGTGAGCTAGCGGCAATGAACACCGGGGAGCTGTTTTTT
J: TRBJ2-2
size: many
D: TRBD2
V: TRBV2

CDR3: CATSIVRGSTHEQYF
DNA: TGTGCCACCAGCATTGTACGGGGGAGTACCCACGAGCAGTACTTC
J: TRBJ2-7
size: many
D: NA
V: TRBV15

CDR3: CAWSVLAGVSGELFF
DNA: TGTGCCTGGAGTGTACTAGCGGGAGTTTCCGGGGAGCTGTTTTTT
J: TRBJ2-2
size: few
D: TRBD2
V: TRBV30

CDR3: CASSLLYWSRTGELFF
DNA: TGTGCCAGCAGCTTACTTTACTGGTCGAGAACCGGGGAGCTGTTTTTT
J: TRBJ2-2
size: many
D: NA
V: TRBV11-2

CDR3: CASSSPSGVGQPQHF
DNA: TGTGCCAGCAGTTCGCCATCGGGGGTGGGTCAGCCCCAGCATTTT
J: TRBJ1-5
size: many
D: NA
V: TRBV12-3/TRBV12-4

CDR3: CASSPWMENTGELFF
DNA: TGTGCCAGTAGTCCTTGGATGGAGAACACCGGGGAGCTGTTTTTT
J: TRBJ2-2
size: few
D: NA
V: TRBV19

CDR3: CASSPGTAVRYEQYF
DNA: TGCGCCAGCAGCCCTGGGACGGCGGTTCGCTACGAGCAGTACTTC
J: TRBJ2-7
size: NA
D: NA
V: TRBV5-1

CDR3: CASSLYNARRGLAGVQKNIQYF
DNA: TGTGCCAGCAGTTTATATAACGCGCGGCGGGGACTAGCGGGAGTTCAAAAAAACATTCAGTACTTC
J: TRBJ2-4
size: many
D: TRBD2
V: TRBV27

CDR3: CSATGQDSYEQYF
DNA: TGCAGTGCTACAGGACAGGACTCCTACGAGCAGTACTTC
J: TRBJ2-7
size: many
D: TRBD1
V: TRBV20-1